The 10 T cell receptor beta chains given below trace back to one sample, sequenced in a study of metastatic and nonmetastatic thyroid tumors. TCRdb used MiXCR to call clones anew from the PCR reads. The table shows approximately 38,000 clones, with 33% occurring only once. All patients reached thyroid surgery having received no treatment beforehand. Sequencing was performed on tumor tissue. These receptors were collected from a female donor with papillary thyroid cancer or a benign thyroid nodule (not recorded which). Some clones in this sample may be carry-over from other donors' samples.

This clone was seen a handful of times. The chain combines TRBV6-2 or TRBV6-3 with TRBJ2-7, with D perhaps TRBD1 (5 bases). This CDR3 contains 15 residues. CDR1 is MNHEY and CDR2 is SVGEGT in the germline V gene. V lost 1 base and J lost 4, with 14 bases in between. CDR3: CASSYYPSTAYEQYF. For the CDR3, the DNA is TGTGCCAGCAGTTACTACCCTTCGACAGCTTACGAGCAGTACTTC.

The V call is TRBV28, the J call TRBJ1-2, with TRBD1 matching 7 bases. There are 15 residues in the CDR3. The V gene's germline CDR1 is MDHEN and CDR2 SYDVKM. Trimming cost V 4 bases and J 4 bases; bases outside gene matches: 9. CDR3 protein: CASSSGQGVGYGYTF. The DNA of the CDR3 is TGTGCCAGCAGTTCGGGGCAGGGGGTGGGCTATGGCTACACCTTC.

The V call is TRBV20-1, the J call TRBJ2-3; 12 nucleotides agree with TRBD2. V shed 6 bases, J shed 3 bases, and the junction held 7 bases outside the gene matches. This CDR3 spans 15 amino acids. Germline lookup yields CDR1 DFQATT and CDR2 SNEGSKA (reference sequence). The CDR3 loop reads CSAPRTSGVTDTQYF. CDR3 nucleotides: TGCAGTGCGCCCCGGACTAGCGGGGTGACAGATACGCAGTATTTT.

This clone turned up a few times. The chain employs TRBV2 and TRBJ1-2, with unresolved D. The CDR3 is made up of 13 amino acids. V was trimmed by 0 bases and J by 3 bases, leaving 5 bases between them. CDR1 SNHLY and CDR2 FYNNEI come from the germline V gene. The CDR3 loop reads CASSEAVDYGYTF. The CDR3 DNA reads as TGTGCCAGCAGTGAAGCAGTGGACTATGGCTACACCTTC.

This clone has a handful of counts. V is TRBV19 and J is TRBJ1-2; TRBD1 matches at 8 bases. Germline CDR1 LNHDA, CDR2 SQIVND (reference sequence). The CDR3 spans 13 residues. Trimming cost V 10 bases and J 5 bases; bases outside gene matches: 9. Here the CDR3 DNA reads TGTGCCACAAGGCCGACAGGGGTTTATGGCTACACCTTC. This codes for CATRPTGVYGYTF.

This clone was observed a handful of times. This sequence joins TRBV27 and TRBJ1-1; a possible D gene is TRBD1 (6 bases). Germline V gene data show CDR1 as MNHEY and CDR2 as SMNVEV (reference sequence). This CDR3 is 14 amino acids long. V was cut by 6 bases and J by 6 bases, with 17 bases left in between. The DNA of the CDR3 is TGTGCCAGCAGCCCTGGGGGGCGCGACGCTGAAGCTTTCTTT. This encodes CASSPGGRDAEAFF.

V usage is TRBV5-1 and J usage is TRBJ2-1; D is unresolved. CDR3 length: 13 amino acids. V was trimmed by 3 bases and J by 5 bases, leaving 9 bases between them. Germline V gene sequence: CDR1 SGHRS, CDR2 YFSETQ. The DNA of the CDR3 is TGCGCCAGCAGCTACGGAGCCGACAATGAGCAGTTCTTC. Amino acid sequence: CASSYGADNEQFF.

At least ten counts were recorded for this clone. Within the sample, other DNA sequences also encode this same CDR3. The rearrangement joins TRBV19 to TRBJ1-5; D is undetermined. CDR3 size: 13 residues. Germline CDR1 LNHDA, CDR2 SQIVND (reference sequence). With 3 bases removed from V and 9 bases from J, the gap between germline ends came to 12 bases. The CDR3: CASSMGHARPQHF. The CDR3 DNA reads TGTGCCAGTAGTATGGGTCATGCTCGGCCCCAGCATTTT.

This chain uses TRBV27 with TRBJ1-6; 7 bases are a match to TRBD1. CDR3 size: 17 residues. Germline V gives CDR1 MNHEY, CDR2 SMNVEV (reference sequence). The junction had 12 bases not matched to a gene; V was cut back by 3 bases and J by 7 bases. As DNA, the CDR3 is TGTGCCAGCAGTTTTTCTACCCCGGGACAGACGAATTCACCCCTCCACTTT. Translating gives CASSFSTPGQTNSPLHF.

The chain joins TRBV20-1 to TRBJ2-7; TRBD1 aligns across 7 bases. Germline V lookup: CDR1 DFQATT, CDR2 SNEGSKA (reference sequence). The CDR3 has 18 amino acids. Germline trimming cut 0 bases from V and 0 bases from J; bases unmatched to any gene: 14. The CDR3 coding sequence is TGCAGTGCTAGAGATGCGGGTGCAGGGGGAGACACCTCCTACGAGCAGTACTTC. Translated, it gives CSARDAGAGGDTSYEQYF.